This T cell receptor beta chain came from a study of glioma-infiltrating T cells after dendritic cell vaccination. About this clone itself: Its antigen remains unidentified.

Findings and limits, study-wide: Higher TCR clonality did not directly relate to longer survival.

Trimming cost V 1 base and J 11 bases, with 18 bases left between them. The CDR3 loop spans 14 amino acids. In germline, CDR1 is SGHVS, CDR2 FQNEAQ. Assay: immunoSEQ multiplex PCR; the TCRdb copy retains only in-frame clones and omits some. The sample includes 85,000 to 100,000 clones, over 80% of them seen just once. The time point is: after dendritic cell vaccination, including at tumor progression/relapse. The material was blood, obtained after dendritic cell vaccination. The chain links TRBV7-8 to TRBJ2-7; the D gene is possibly TRBD1 (6 bases). This receptor was identified in a human donor with glioblastoma. The CDR3 here is CASSLDRGQGRKYF. The DNA of the CDR3 is TGTGCCAGCAGCTTAGATCGTGGTCAGGGGCGCAAGTACTTC.